This T cell receptor (beta chain) stems from a study of blood T cell dynamics during melanoma immunotherapy. The table came from immunoSEQ multiplex PCR; TCRdb's copy has only in-frame clones and leaves some out. The sample has around 10,000 clones; 80% are singletons. Study-wide results and limits: It remained unknown if the driving T cell clones were melanoma-specific.

Time point meaning: week 3, after first cycle of checkpoint inhibitor. Germline values: CDR1 WSHSY, CDR2 SAAADI. This CDR3 contains 13 residues. V lost 3 bases to trimming and J lost 5 bases; unmatched junction nucleotides: 3. Details on this clone: Its antigen remains unidentified.

This receptor was obtained from a human donor with melanoma. This specimen consisted of blood, obtained from a patient treated with checkpoint blockade. The chain links TRBV10-2 to TRBJ1-2, with 7 bases matching TRBD1. DNA of the CDR3: TGCGCCAGCAGTGATCAGGGGGGGTATGGCTACACCTTC. Protein sequence: CASSDQGGYGYTF.